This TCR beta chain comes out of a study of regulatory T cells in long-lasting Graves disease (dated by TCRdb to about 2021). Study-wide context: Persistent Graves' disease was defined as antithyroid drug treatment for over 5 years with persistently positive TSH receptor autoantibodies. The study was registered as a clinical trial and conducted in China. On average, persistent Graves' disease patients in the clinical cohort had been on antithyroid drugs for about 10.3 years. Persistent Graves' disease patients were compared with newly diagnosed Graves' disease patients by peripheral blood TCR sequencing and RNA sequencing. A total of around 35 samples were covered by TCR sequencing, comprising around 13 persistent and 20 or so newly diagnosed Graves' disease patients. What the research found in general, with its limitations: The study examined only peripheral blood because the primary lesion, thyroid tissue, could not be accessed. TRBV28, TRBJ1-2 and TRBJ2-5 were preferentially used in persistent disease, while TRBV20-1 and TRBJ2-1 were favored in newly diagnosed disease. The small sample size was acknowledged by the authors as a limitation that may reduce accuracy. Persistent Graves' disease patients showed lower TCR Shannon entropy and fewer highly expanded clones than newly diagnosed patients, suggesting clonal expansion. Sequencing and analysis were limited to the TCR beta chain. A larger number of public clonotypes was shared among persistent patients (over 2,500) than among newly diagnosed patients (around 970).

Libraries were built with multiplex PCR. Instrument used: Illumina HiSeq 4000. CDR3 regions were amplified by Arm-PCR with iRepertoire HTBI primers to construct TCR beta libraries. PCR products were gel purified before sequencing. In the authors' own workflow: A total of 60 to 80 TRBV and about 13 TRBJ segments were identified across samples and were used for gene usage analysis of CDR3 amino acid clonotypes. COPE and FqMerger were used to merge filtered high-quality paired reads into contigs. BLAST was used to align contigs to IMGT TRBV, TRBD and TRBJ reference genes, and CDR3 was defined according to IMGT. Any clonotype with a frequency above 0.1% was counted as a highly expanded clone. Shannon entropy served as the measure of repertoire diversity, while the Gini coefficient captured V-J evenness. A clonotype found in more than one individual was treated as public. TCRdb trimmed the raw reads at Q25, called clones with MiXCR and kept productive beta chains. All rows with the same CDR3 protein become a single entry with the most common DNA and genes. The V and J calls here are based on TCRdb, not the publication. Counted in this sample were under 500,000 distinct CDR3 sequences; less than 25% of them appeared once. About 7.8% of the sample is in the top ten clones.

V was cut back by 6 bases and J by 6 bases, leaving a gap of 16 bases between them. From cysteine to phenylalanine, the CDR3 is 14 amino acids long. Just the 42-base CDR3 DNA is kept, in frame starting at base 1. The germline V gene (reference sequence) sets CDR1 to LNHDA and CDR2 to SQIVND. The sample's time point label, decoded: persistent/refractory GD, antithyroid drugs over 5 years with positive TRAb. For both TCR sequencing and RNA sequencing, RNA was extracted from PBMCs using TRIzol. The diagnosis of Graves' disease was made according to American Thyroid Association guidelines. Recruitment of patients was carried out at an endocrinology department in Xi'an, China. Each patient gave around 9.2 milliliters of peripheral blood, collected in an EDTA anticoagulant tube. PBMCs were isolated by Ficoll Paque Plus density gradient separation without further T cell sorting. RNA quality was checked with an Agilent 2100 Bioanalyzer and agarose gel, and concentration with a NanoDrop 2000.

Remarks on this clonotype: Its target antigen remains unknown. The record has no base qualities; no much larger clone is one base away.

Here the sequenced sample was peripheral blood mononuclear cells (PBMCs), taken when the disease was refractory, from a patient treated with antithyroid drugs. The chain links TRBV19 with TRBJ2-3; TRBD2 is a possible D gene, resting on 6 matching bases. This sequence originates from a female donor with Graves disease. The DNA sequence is TGTGCCAGTAGGACCCCCGGGAGCCTGGATACGCAGTATTTT. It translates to CASRTPGSLDTQYF.